The rows below give T cell receptor beta chains drawn from one sample of a study of shared clonotypes between healthy human individuals. Assay: immunoSEQ multiplex PCR; the TCRdb copy retains only in-frame clones and omits some. The sample lists under 2,500,000 clones, under 97% occurring once. Sequenced material: naive CD4+ T cells sorted from blood. These receptors were collected from a man between 18 and 35 years old in good health. Each CDR3 is given with its conserved first and last residue. A D gene is named only where the DNA matches it firmly.

CDR3,DNA,J,D,V
CASSEASGTTDTQYF,TGTGCCAGCAGTGAAGCTAGCGGGACCACAGATACGCAGTATTTT,TRBJ2-3,TRBD2,TRBV2
CASSLLQGARELFF,TGTGCCAGCAGCTTGTTACAGGGGGCGAGGGAGCTGTTTTTT,TRBJ2-2,TRBD1,TRBV5-6
CASSRVTYNEQFF,TGTGCCAGCAGTCGGGTAACCTACAATGAGCAGTTCTTC,TRBJ2-1,.,TRBV6-5
CASSAPGQSYEQYF,TGTGCCAGCAGTGCTCCTGGACAATCCTACGAGCAGTACTTC,TRBJ2-7,.,TRBV6-5
CASTRQGKFDGYTF,TGTGCCAGCACTCGACAGGGGAAATTCGATGGCTACACCTTC,TRBJ1-2,TRBD1,TRBV6-6
CASSLVGGDGSPLHF,TGTGCCAGCAGCTTAGTGGGCGGGGATGGGTCACCCCTCCACTTT,TRBJ1-6,.,TRBV11-2
CATRGGIHQPQHF,TGTGCCACCCGGGGGGGGATCCATCAGCCCCAGCATTTT,TRBJ1-5,.,TRBV28
CASSLEDGPYEQYF,TGCGCCAGCAGCTTAGAGGACGGACCCTACGAGCAGTACTTC,TRBJ2-7,.,TRBV5-1
CASGGSVNTGELFF,TGCGCCAGCGGGGGCTCTGTGAACACCGGGGAGCTGTTTTTT,TRBJ2-2,.,TRBV10-1
CASSLPGGGEQYF,TGCGCCAGCAGCTTGCCGGGGGGCGGCGAGCAGTACTTC,TRBJ2-7,.,TRBV5-1
CASSVAPRGQGQQFF,TGTGCCAGCAGCGTAGCGCCGAGGGGACAGGGACAGCAGTTCTTC,TRBJ2-1,TRBD1,TRBV9
CASRLGQDRTGELFF,TGTGCCAGCAGACTTGGACAGGACCGGACCGGGGAGCTGTTTTTT,TRBJ2-2,TRBD1,TRBV14
CASSLSGSSTDTQYF,TGCGCCAGCAGCTTGTCCGGATCTAGCACAGATACGCAGTATTTT,TRBJ2-3,.,TRBV5-1
CASSRRGSGLYEQYF,TGTGCCAGCAGCCGCAGGGGTTCTGGTCTGTACGAGCAGTACTTC,TRBJ2-7,.,TRBV6-5
CASRGTGPSSYNEQFF,TGTGCCAGCAGGGGAACAGGGCCCAGCTCCTACAATGAGCAGTTCTTC,TRBJ2-1,.,TRBV2